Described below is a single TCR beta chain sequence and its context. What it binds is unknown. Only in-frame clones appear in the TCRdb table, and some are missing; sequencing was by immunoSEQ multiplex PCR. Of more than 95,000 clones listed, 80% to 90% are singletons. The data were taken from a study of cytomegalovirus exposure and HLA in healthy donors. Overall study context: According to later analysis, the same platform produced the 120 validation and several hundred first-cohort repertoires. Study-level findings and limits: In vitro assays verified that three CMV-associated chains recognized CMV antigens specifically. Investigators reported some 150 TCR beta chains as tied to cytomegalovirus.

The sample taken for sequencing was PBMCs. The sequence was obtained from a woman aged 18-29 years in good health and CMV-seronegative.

The CDR3 sequence: CASSYGGEETQYF. The CDR3 DNA reads TGTGCCAGCAGTTACGGGGGGGAAGAGACCCAGTACTTC. The V and J genes are TRBV6-5 and TRBJ2-5, with 7 bases identical to TRBD2. The V gene end was trimmed by 2 bases and the J gene end by 3 bases; junction bases not matched to a gene: 0. This CDR3 contains 13 residues. From germline, CDR1 is MNHEY and CDR2 SVGAGI.